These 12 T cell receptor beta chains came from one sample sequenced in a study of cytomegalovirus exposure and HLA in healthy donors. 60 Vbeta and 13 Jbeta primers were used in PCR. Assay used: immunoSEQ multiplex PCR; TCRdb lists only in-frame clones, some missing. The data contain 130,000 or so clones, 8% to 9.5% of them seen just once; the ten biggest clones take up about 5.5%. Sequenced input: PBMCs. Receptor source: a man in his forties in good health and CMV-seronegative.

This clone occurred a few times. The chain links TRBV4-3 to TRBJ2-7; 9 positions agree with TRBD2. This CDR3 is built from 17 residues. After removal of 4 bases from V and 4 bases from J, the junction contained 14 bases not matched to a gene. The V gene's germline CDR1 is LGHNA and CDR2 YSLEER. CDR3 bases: TGCGCCAGCAGCCGAGCTTCGGGGCGGGGGGGCCAGTACGAGCAGTACTTC. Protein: CASSRASGRGGQYEQYF.

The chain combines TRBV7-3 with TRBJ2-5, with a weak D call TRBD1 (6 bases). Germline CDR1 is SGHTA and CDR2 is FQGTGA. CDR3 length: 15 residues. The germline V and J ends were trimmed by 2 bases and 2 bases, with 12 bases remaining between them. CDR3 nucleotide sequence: TGTGCCAGCAGCTTACTCGGGACACCTCAAGAGACCCAGTACTTC. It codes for CASSLLGTPQETQYF.

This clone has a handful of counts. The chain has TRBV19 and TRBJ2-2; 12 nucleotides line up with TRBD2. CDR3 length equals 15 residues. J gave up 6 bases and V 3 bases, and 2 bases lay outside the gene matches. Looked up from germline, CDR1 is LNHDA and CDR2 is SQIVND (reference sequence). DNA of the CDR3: TGTGCCAGTAGTATCACTAGCGGGGGGTCCGGGGAGCTGTTTTTT. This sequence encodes CASSITSGGSGELFF.

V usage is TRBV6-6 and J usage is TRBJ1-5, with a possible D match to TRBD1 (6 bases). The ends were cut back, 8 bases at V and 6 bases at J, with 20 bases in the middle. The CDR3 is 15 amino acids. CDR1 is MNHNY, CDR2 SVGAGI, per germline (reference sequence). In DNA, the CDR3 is TGTGCCAGCTCACCTGGGGCAGGGGTAAGTCAGCCCCAGCATTTT. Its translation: CASSPGAGVSQPQHF.

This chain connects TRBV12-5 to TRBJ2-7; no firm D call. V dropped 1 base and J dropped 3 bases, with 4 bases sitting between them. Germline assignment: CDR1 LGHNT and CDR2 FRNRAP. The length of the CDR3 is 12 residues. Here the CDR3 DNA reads TGTGCTAGTGGTTTGGGGAGCTACGAGCAGTACTTC. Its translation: CASGLGSYEQYF.

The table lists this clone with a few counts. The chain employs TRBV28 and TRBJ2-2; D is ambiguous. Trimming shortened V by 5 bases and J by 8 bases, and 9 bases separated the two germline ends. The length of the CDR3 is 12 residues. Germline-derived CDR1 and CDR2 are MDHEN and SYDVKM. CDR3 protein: CASSLPRGELFF. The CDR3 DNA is TGTGCCAGCAGTCTTCCCAGGGGGGAGCTGTTTTTT.

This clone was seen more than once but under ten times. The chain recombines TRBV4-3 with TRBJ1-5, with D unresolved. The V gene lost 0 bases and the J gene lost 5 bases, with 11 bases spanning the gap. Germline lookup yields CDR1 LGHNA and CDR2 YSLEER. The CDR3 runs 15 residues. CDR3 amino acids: CASSQERQNHQPQHF. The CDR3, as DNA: TGCGCCAGCAGCCAAGAGAGGCAGAACCATCAGCCCCAGCATTTT.

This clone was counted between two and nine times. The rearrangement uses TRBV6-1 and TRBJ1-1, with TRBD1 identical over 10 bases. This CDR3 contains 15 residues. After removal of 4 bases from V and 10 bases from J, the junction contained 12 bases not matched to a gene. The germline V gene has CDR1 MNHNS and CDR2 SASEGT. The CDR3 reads CASSAGRTGGGGAFF. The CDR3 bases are TGTGCCAGCAGTGCCGGGAGGACAGGGGGAGGTGGAGCTTTCTTT.

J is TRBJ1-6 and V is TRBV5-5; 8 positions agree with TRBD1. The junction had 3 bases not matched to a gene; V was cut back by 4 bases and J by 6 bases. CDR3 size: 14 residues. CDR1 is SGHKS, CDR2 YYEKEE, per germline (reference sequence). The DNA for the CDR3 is TGTGCCAGCAGCCTGACAGGGGTTAATTCACCCCTCCACTTT. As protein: CASSLTGVNSPLHF.

The CDR3 sequence is CASSATGVLYNEQFF. The DNA of the CDR3 is TGTGCCAGCAGTGCTACAGGGGTCCTATACAATGAGCAGTTCTTC. V and J are TRBV6-1 and TRBJ2-1; 7 bases align to TRBD1. Germline V CDR1 and CDR2: MNHNS, SASEGT. The V and J ends lost 4 bases and 4 bases, in that order; junction bases with no gene match: 7. The CDR3 runs 15 residues.

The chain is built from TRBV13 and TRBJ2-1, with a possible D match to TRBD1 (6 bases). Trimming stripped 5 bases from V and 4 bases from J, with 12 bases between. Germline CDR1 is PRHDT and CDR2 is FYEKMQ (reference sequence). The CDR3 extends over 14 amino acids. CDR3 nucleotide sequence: TGTGCCAGCAGCCCTCGGGACAAGTACAATGAGCAGTTCTTC. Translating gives CASSPRDKYNEQFF.

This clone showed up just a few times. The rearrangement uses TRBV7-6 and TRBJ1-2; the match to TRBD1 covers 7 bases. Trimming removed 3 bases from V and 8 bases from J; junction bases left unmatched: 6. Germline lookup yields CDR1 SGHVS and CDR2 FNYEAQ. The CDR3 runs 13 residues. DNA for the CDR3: TGTGCCAGCAGCTTTAGTACAGGGGACGGCTACACCTTC. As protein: CASSFSTGDGYTF.